The clone carrying this TCR beta chain was seen a few times. The data were taken from a study of identical twins' blood T cells. Germline CDR1 reads SGHRS; CDR2 reads YFSETQ. V was shortened by 5 bases and J by 7 bases, with 18 bases between the two germline ends. CDR3 length: 14 amino acids. Via MiXCR, TCRdb re-called the 5' RACE reads, giving one row per CDR3 protein. The sample lists roughly 340,000 distinct CDR3 sequences, around 30% occurring once. J is TRBJ1-1 and V is TRBV5-1; TRBD1 might be the D (6 bases). Source material: PBMCs. This receptor was obtained from a woman between 18 and 49 years old in good health. The CDR3 region is CASRIRDTTFEAFF. The CDR3 nucleotides read TGCGCCAGCAGGATTAGGGACACAACTTTTGAAGCTTTCTTT.